The TCR beta chain under discussion was sequenced for a study of blood T cell repertoires in COVID-19. Overall study: The United States, Italy and Spain supplied acute and convalescent COVID-19 samples.

In the source study's methods: Scientists estimated how many nucleated cells there were by amplifying reference gene primers. Using immunoSEQ multiplex PCR, the repertoire was profiled, and TCRdb retains in-frame clones only, with some absent. That table is the source of V, J and clone size, and D and trimming were worked out from the DNA. Of over 200,000 clones listed, approximately 80% are singletons. Germline values: CDR1 SGHRS, CDR2 YFSETQ. The CDR3 has 15 amino acids. V lost 2 bases and J 2 bases, leaving 12 bases between the germline ends. Sequencing input: peripheral blood. The TCR sequence derives from a woman of 80 years or more with active or convalescent COVID-19. This chain joins TRBV5-1 and TRBJ2-3; no firm D call. This chain's CDR3 is CASSFTRVDTDTQYF. For the CDR3, the DNA is TGCGCCAGCAGCTTTACTCGAGTCGACACAGATACGCAGTATTTT.